The rows below give T cell receptor beta chains drawn from one sample of a study of blood T cell repertoires in COVID-19. Assay used: immunoSEQ multiplex PCR; TCRdb lists only in-frame clones, some missing. The profile shows about 220,000 clones, 88% of them singletons. Sequencing was performed on PBMCs or T cells enriched from blood (not recorded which). The receptors were gathered from a woman in her 50s with acute COVID-19. CDR3s include the opening cysteine and the closing phenylalanine or tryptophan. The D gene is left open where the match is weak. Clone size is not always given. Where it is, it says once, few, many or a class for expanded clones.

>TRBJ2-1|.|TRBV5-8|TRBD2
TGTGCCAGCAGCGGCGGGACTAGCGGTTACAATGAGCAGTTCTTC
CASSGGTSGYNEQFF
>TRBJ1-4|.|TRBV5-1|.
TGCGCCAGCAGCTTTTCAGGGGCAACTAATGAAAAACTGTTTTTT
CASSFSGATNEKLFF
>TRBJ2-7|.|TRBV28|.
TGTGCCAGCAGTAAACAGGGCGTTAGGAACGAGCAGTACTTC
CASSKQGVRNEQYF
>TRBJ1-1|.|TRBV6-2/TRBV6-3|.
TGTGCCAGCAGTTTTGGACAGACGAACACTGAAGCTTTCTTT
CASSFGQTNTEAFF
>TRBJ2-3|.|TRBV2|TRBD2
TGTGCCAGCAGGGTACTAGCGGGCCAGAGCACAGATACGCAGTATTTT
CASRVLAGQSTDTQYF
>TRBJ1-1|.|TRBV9|TRBD1
TGTGCCAGCAGCCGGGGTTGGACAGGGGCCACTGAAGCTTTCTTT
CASSRGWTGATEAFF
>TRBJ2-1|.|TRBV4-1|TRBD2
TGCGCCAGCAGCCACCCGGGACTAGCGGTTTACAATGAGCAGTTCTTC
CASSHPGLAVYNEQFF
>TRBJ2-5|.|TRBV7-9|.
TGTGCCAGCAGCTTTGTCCAGGGGAGTATGGAGACCCAGTACTTC
CASSFVQGSMETQYF
>TRBJ2-7|once|TRBV7-8|TRBD2
TGTGCCAGCAGCTCCCCAGGGACTAGCGGGGCCTACGAGCAGTACTTC
CASSSPGTSGAYEQYF
>TRBJ2-3|.|TRBV5-8|.
TGTGCCACCTCGGGAAGGACTGGCACAGATACGCAGTATTTT
CATSGRTGTDTQYF
>TRBJ2-2|.|TRBV29-1|TRBD1
TGCAGCGCCACCAGGGGGCCGGTCACCGGGGAGCTGTTTTTT
CSATRGPVTGELFF
>TRBJ2-1|.|TRBV2|TRBD2
TGTGCCAGCAGTCTGGTAATAGCGGGAGGGTATGGTGAGCAGTTCTTC
CASSLVIAGGYGEQFF
>TRBJ1-6|.|TRBV28|.
TGTGCCAGCAGTAACAAATTTTCACCCCTCCACTTT
CASSNKFSPLHF
>TRBJ1-1|few|TRBV10-3|.
TGTGCCATCAGTGGGGGGACACACACTGAAGCTTTCTTT
CAISGGTHTEAFF
>TRBJ2-3|.|TRBV27|TRBD2
TGTGCCAGCAGTTCCCCCGCCTTAGCGGGAGACACAGATACGCAGTATTTT
CASSSPALAGDTDTQYF
>TRBJ1-1|.|TRBV19|TRBD1
TGTGCCAGTTTATCAGTTACAGGGGTCACTGAAGCTTTCTTT
CASLSVTGVTEAFF
>TRBJ2-1|.|TRBV10-3|TRBD2
TGTGCCATCAGTGAGGGGCGGGAGGCTTACAATGAGCAGTTCTTC
CAISEGREAYNEQFF
>TRBJ2-7|.|TRBV7-8|.
TGTGCCAGCAGCCTACTACAGGACCAGTACTTC
CASSLLQDQYF
>TRBJ1-1|.|TRBV6-6|.
TGTGCCAGCAGCCGTCGGAACACTGAAGCTTTCTTT
CASSRRNTEAFF
>TRBJ2-2|.|TRBV27|TRBD2
TGTGCCAGCAGCCTAGGACTAGTAGGCACCGGGGAGCTGTTTTTT
CASSLGLVGTGELFF
>TRBJ1-6|.|TRBV19|TRBD1
TGTGCCAGTACCCCGGGACAGGGGCCTTCACCCCTCCACTTT
CASTPGQGPSPLHF
>TRBJ2-7|.|TRBV6-5|TRBD2
TGTGCCAGCAGCATAGGACTAGCGGGAGACGAGCAGTACTTC
CASSIGLAGDEQYF
>TRBJ2-5|.|TRBV5-1|TRBD2
TGCGCCAGCAGCGCGGGTTTGGGGCTAGCGGGAGTAGGAGAGACCCAGTACTTC
CASSAGLGLAGVGETQYF
>TRBJ2-7|.|TRBV5-1|TRBD2
TGCGCCAGCAGCTACGGACTAGGATCCTACGAGCAGTACTTC
CASSYGLGSYEQYF
>TRBJ1-3|.|TRBV19|TRBD1
TGTGCCAGTACCCCGACAGGGGGCTTTAGCGGAAACACCATATATTTT
CASTPTGGFSGNTIYF
>TRBJ2-7|.|TRBV3-1/TRBV3-2|TRBD2
TGTGCCAGCAGTCCTAGCGGGACTAGCGGGAGGGGGGAGCAGTACTTC
CASSPSGTSGRGEQYF
>TRBJ2-7|.|TRBV13|TRBD1
TGTGCCAGCAGCTTAGCCGTGGGACAGGGCTACGAGCAGTACTTC
CASSLAVGQGYEQYF
>TRBJ1-5|.|TRBV27|.
TGTGCCAGCAGTAGCAGGGGTAGCAATCAGCCCCAGCATTTT
CASSSRGSNQPQHF
>TRBJ1-3|.|TRBV10-1|.
TGCGCCAGCAGTGAGCCCCGGGGGTTCTCTGGAAACACCATATATTTT
CASSEPRGFSGNTIYF
>TRBJ1-2|.|TRBV5-5|.
TGTGCCAGCAGCTTCGTTCGTGAGGTAATGAACTATGGCTACACCTTC
CASSFVREVMNYGYTF
>TRBJ2-1|.|TRBV5-1|TRBD2
TGCGCCAGCAGCCCAGTCGGGGCGGGAGAATACAATGAGCAGTTCTTC
CASSPVGAGEYNEQFF
>TRBJ1-4|.|TRBV7-9|.
TGTGCCAGCAGCAGGACGGGGGAAATTTTAACTAATGAAAAACTGTTTTTT
CASSRTGEILTNEKLFF
>TRBJ2-5|.|TRBV29-1|TRBD1
TGCAGCGTTGGGGGACAGGACCAAGAGACCCAGTACTTC
CSVGGQDQETQYF
>TRBJ1-3|.|TRBV7-9|.
TGTGCCAGCAGTCCGGGCTCTGGAAACACCATATATTTT
CASSPGSGNTIYF
>TRBJ2-7|.|TRBV28|TRBD1
TGTGCCAGCAGTCCCGCTGGGCCAGGGGGCGGGTACGAGCAGTACTTC
CASSPAGPGGGYEQYF